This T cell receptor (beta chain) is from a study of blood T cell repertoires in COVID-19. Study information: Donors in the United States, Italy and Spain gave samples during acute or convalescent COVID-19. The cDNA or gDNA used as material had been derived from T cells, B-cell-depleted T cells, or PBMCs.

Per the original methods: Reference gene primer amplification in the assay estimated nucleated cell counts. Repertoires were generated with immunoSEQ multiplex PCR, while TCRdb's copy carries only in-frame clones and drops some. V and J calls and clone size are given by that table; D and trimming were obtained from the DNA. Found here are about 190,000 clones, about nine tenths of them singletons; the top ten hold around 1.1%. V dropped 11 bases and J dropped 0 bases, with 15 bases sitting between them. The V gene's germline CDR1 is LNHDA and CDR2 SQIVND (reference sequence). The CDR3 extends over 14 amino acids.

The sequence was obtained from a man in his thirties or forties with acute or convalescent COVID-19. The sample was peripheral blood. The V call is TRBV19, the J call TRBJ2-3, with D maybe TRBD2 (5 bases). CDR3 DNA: TGTGCCTGCCAATCGGGGTCCAGCACAGATACGCAGTATTTT. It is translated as CACQSGSSTDTQYF.